This T cell receptor (beta chain) was obtained from a study of T cell responses to AZD1222 COVID-19 vaccine. Libraries were prepared by immunoSEQ multiplex PCR; TCRdb keeps only in-frame clonotypes and omits some of them. The table records approximately 110,000 clones, 90% to 95% of them present only once. V lost 5 bases and J 2 bases, leaving 21 bases between the germline ends. The germline gives CDR1 SGHVS, CDR2 FNYEAQ. CDR3 length equals 18 residues. This rearrangement joins TRBV7-6 to TRBJ1-4; D remains ambiguous. Sequencing was performed on peripheral blood, taken on day 0 of AZD1222 vaccination. This sequence originates from an adult in good health. Here the CDR3 DNA reads TGTGCCAGCAGCCCCCTCCCTATGCTGGGCTTCACTAATGAAAAACTGTTTTTT. Its protein product is CASSPLPMLGFTNEKLFF.